The clone carrying this T cell receptor (beta chain) was seen a single time. This specimen belongs to a study of OX40 agonist ivuxolimab in advanced cancers. V gave up 5 bases and J gave up 0 bases; unmatched junction bases: 4. Germline V CDR1 and CDR2: MDHEN, SYDVKM. The CDR3 runs to 14 residues. TCRdb's table, derived via immunoSEQ multiplex PCR, lists solely in-frame clones and lacks some. The data show roughly 72,000 clones, 89% seen once. The receptor was derived from an adult with an advanced solid tumor such as melanoma, head and neck, liver or kidney cancer. The chain combines TRBV28 with TRBJ2-7; 7 nucleotides agree with TRBD1. Specimen: CD4+ or CD8+ T cells sorted from blood, collected in a trial of the OX40 agonist ivuxolimab. The CDR3 DNA reads TGTGCCAGCAGTGAGACAGGGAGCTCCTACGAGCAGTACTTC. It specifies CASSETGSSYEQYF.